The entry that follows covers one TCR beta chain sequence. Its antigen is not known. TCRdb re-called the 5' RACE reads, yielding one record per CDR3 amino acid sequence without DNA. The sample includes about 390,000 distinct CDR3 sequences. This record belongs to a study of T cells expressing NK-cell markers. Study-level information: Seven of the eight sequenced donors were classified as HCMV-seropositive, and one was classified as seronegative. The study, taken as a whole, reports: Expanded NKG2C+ T cell clones were not confirmed as HCMV-specific.

Germline V gene sequence: CDR1 DFQATT, CDR2 SNEGSKA (reference sequence). This CDR3 comprises 14 residues. The chain couples TRBV20-1 to TRBJ1-2; TCRdb indicates TRBD1, and absent DNA this call remains unverified. This receptor was taken from a woman aged 45-59 years in good health. Sequences were obtained from blood T cells: a sorted CD56 or NKG2C T cell subset, CD4+ or CD8+ T cells, or bulk PBMC T cells (not recorded which). The CDR3 sequence is CSARERDRADGYTF.